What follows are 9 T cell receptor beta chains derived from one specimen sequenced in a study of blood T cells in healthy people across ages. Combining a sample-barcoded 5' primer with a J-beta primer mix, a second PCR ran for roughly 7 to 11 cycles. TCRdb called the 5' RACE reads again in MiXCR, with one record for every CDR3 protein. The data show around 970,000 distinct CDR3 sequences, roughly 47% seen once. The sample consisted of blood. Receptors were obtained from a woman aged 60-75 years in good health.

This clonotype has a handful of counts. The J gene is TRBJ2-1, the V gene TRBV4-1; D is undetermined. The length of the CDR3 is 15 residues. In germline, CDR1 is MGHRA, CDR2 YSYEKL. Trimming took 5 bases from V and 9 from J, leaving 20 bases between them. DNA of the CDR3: TGCGCCAGCAGCATAACCCAGAATAGCTTCGGTGAGCAGTTCTTC. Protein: CASSITQNSFGEQFF.

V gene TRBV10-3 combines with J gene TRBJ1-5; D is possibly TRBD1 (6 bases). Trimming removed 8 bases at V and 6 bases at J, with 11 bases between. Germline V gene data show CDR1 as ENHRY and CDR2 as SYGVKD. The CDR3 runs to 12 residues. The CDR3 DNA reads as TGTGCCATCCGGGACATTGGTCAGCCCCAGCATTTT. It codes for CAIRDIGQPQHF.

CDR3 DNA: TGCAGTGCTAGGTCCAGCGGGAGTACCCTAATCTACGAGCAGTACTTC. Translating gives CSARSSGSTLIYEQYF. The V and J genes are TRBV20-1 and TRBJ2-5, with TRBD2 identical over 8 bases. The DNA end favors TRBJ2-7, so the J call may be wrong. CDR3 length: 16 amino acids. The germline gives CDR1 DFQATT, CDR2 SNEGSKA (reference sequence).

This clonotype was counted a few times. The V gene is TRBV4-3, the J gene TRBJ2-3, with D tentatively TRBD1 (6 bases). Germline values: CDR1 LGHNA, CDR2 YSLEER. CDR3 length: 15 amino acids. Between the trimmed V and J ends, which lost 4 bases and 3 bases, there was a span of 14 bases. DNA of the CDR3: TGCGCCAGCAGCCGTCGACGGACAGCGACAGATACGCAGTATTTT. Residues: CASSRRRTATDTQYF.

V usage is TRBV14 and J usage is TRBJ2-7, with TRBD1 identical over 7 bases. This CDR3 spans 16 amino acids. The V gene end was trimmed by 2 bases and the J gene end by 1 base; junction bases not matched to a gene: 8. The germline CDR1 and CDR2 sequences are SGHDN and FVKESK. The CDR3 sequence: CASSQQGTVASYEQYF. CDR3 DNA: TGTGCCAGCAGCCAACAGGGGACAGTCGCTTCCTACGAGCAGTACTTC.

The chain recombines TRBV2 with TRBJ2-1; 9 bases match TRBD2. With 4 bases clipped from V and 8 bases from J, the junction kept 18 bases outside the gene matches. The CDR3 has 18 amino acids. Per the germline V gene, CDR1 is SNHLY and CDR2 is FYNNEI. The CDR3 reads CASSGDVDSGSIIYEQFF. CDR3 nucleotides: TGTGCCAGCAGTGGAGACGTTGATAGCGGGAGCATCATCTATGAGCAGTTCTTC.

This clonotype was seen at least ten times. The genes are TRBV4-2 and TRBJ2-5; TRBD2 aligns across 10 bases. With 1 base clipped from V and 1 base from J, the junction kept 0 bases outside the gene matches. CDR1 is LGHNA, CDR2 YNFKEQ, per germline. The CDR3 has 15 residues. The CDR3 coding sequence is TGTGCCAGCAGCCAAGGGACTAGCGGCCAAGAGACCCAGTACTTC. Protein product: CASSQGTSGQETQYF.

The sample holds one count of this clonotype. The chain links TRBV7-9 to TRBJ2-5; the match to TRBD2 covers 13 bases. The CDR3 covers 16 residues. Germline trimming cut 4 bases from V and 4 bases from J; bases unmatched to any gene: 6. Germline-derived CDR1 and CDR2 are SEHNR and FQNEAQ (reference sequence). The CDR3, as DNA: TGTGCCAGCAGCTATGGACTAGCGGGAGAGTTAGAGACCCAGTACTTC. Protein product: CASSYGLAGELETQYF.

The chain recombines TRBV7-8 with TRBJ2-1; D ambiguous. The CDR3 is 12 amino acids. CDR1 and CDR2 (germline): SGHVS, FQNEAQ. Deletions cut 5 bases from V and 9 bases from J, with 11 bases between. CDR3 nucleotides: TGTGCCAGCAGCGAACCTCGCGGTGAGCAGTTCTTC. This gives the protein CASSEPRGEQFF. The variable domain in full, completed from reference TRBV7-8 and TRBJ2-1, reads GAGVSQSPRYKVAKRGQDVALRCDPISGHVSLFWYQQALGQGPEFLTYFQNEAQLDKSGLPSDRFFAERPEGSVSTLKIQRTQQEDSAVYLCASSEPRGEQFFGPGTRLTVL.